This passage covers 21 T cell receptor beta chains from one sample sequenced in a study of shared clonotypes between healthy human individuals. Only in-frame clones appear in the TCRdb table, and some are missing; sequencing was by immunoSEQ multiplex PCR. The repertoire consists of around 2.5 million clones, with approximately 93% occurring once and the leading ten covering around 0.4%. Input material: naive CD4+ T cells from PBMCs. Subset defined: CD45RA+ positively selected. Receptor source: a man aged 18-30 years in good health. Some clones in this sample may be carry-over from other donors' samples.

The chain carries TRBV7-2 and TRBJ1-2; D not certain. Trimming shortened V by 1 base and J by 7 bases, and 13 bases separated the two germline ends. This CDR3 spans 14 amino acids. Germline V gene lookup returns CDR1 SGHTA and CDR2 FQGNSA. CDR3: CASSLGAYLSGYTF. Written as DNA, the CDR3 is TGTGCCAGCAGCTTAGGGGCTTACTTAAGTGGCTACACCTTC.

This chain connects TRBV14 to TRBJ2-3, with TRBD2 matching over 8 bases. The V and J ends lost 1 base and 0 bases, in that order; junction bases with no gene match: 3. Germline V gene data show CDR1 as SGHDN and CDR2 as FVKESK. The CDR3 loop spans 16 amino acids. CDR3 bases: TGTGCCAGCAGCCAAGCAGGACTAGCTAGCACAGATACGCAGTATTTT. This codes for CASSQAGLASTDTQYF.

The CDR3 bases are TGTGCCAGCACCCATTACACTGAAGCTTTCTTT. This sequence encodes CASTHYTEAFF. This chain connects TRBV28 to TRBJ1-1, with D hard to call. Trimming removed 7 bases at V and 3 bases at J, with 6 bases between. Germline CDR1 MDHEN, CDR2 SYDVKM. The CDR3 runs 11 residues. Full variable domain (outside the CDR3, taken from reference TRBV28 and TRBJ1-1): DVKVTQSSRYLVKRTGEKVFLECVQDMDHENMFWYRQDPGLGLRLIYFSYDVKMKEKGDIPEGYSVSREKKERFSLILESASTNQTSMYLCASTHYTEAFFGQGTRLTVV.

The V and J genes are TRBV27 and TRBJ2-5; D is tentatively TRBD1 or TRBD2 (5 bases each). Between the trimmed V and J ends, which lost 5 bases and 0 bases, there was a span of 13 bases. This CDR3 is 15 amino acids long. Germline CDR1 MNHEY, CDR2 SMNVEV (reference sequence). The CDR3 sequence: CASSPPWGYQETQYF. The CDR3 DNA reads TGTGCCAGCAGTCCGCCATGGGGGTACCAAGAGACCCAGTACTTC.

CDR3 amino acids: CASSLWTGYETQYF. The CDR3 nucleotides read TGTGCCAGCAGCTTATGGACAGGGTACGAGACCCAGTACTTC. The chain links TRBV11-2 to TRBJ2-5; 8 positions agree with TRBD1. The CDR3 is 14 residues long. J gave up 5 bases and V 2 bases, and 4 bases lay outside the gene matches. Per germline, CDR1 SGHAT and CDR2 FQNNGV.

The V and J genes are TRBV7-9 and TRBJ2-5; maybe TRBD2 (5 bases). The length of the CDR3 is 13 residues. CDR1 SEHNR and CDR2 FQNEAQ come from the germline V gene (reference sequence). V lost 5 bases to trimming and J lost 4 bases, with 11 bases between them. The CDR3 sequence is CASSRAEGETQYF. CDR3 coding DNA: TGTGCCAGCAGCCGAGCCGAGGGAGAGACCCAGTACTTC.

This chain connects TRBV9 to TRBJ1-3; D is possibly TRBD1 (5 bases). Trimming took 4 bases from V and 0 from J, leaving 11 bases between them. The CDR3 contains 15 residues. Germline V gene data show CDR1 as SGDLS and CDR2 as YYNGEE. CDR3 in DNA: TGTGCCAGCAGCCAAGACAGTTTCTCTGGAAACACCATATATTTT. It is translated as CASSQDSFSGNTIYF.

In this sample, this clone turned up once. The V gene is TRBV15, the J gene TRBJ2-7, with 7 bases matching TRBD2. CDR3 size: 15 residues. V dropped 1 base and J dropped 5; count of bases not matched to a gene: 8. The germline CDR1 and CDR2 sequences are LNHNV and YYDKDF (reference sequence). This CDR3 is CATSRGGGSPHEQYF. In nucleotides, the CDR3 is TGTGCCACCAGCAGAGGGGGGGGGTCCCCCCACGAGCAGTACTTC.

This clone is a singleton in its sample. The chain couples TRBV4-1 to TRBJ2-3; 7 nucleotides align to TRBD1. Germline CDR1 reads MGHRA; CDR2 reads YSYEKL. The CDR3 totals 17 residues. V shed 0 bases, J shed 0 bases, and the junction held 6 bases outside the gene matches. The CDR3 loop is CASSQDGTAFSTDTQYF. The DNA for the CDR3 is TGCGCCAGCAGCCAAGATGGGACAGCCTTTAGCACAGATACGCAGTATTTT.

The J gene is TRBJ1-1, the V gene TRBV4-2, with D hard to call. V lost 0 bases and J 0 bases, leaving 23 bases between the germline ends. The CDR3 contains 20 residues. Germline V gene lookup returns CDR1 LGHNA and CDR2 YNFKEQ. In DNA, the CDR3 is TGTGCCAGCAGCCAAGAAGGAGGGTTCGGGTCCCCTACCCTGAACACTGAAGCTTTCTTT. The encoded protein is CASSQEGGFGSPTLNTEAFF.

The V call is TRBV4-1, the J call TRBJ2-7; 7 bases fit TRBD1. The ends lost 0 bases at V and 3 bases at J; junction bases unmatched: 5. In germline, CDR1 is MGHRA, CDR2 YSYEKL. CDR3 size: 15 residues. The CDR3: CASSQDVTGRYEQYF. The CDR3 bases are TGCGCCAGCAGCCAAGACGTGACAGGGCGCTACGAGCAGTACTTC.

CDR3 sequence reads: CAWAETKSPNSGNTIYF. DNA for the CDR3: TGTGCGTGGGCAGAAACAAAATCCCCTAACTCTGGAAACACCATATATTTT. The chain employs TRBV28 and TRBJ1-3; D unclear. The CDR3 length is 17 residues. Germline CDR1 and CDR2: MDHEN and SYDVKM.

The CDR3 sequence: CASITQGGGELFF. The CDR3 nucleotides are TGTGCCAGTATCACACAGGGAGGCGGGGAGCTGTTTTTT. The chain is built from TRBV19 and TRBJ2-2; D tentatively fits TRBD1 or TRBD2 (6 bases each). This CDR3 spans 13 amino acids. Germline CDR1 is LNHDA and CDR2 is SQIVND (reference sequence). V was pared by 7 bases and J by 7 bases, with 13 bases between. Based on the CDR3 plus reference TRBV19 and TRBJ2-2, the full variable domain is DGGITQSPKYLFRKEGQNVTLSCEQNLNHDAMYWYRQDPGQGLRLIYYSQIVNDFQKGDIAEGYSVSREKKESFPLTVTSAQKNPTAFYLCASITQGGGELFFGEGSRLTVL.

As to this clone: The same CDR3 also results from other DNA sequences found in this sample. J is TRBJ2-2 and V is TRBV27, with D possibly matching TRBD1 (5 bases). Germline loops: CDR1 MNHEY, CDR2 SMNVEV (reference sequence). The CDR3 length is 13 residues. Trimming shortened V by 4 bases and J by 5 bases, and 8 bases separated the two germline ends. CDR3 in DNA: TGTGCCAGCAGTTCGACAGAGACCGGGGAGCTGTTTTTT. It codes for CASSSTETGELFF.

The chain has TRBV5-1 and TRBJ2-5, with D perhaps TRBD1 or TRBD2 (6 bases each). Per germline, CDR1 SGHRS and CDR2 YFSETQ. The CDR3 length is 11 residues. The V gene lost 7 bases and the J gene lost 6 bases, with 10 bases spanning the gap. The CDR3 loop is CASDGGQTQYF. The CDR3 nucleotides are TGCGCCAGCGATGGGGGGCAGACCCAGTACTTC.

V and J are TRBV7-2 and TRBJ1-1; 8 nucleotides align to TRBD1. This CDR3 region has 17 residues. Germline assignment: CDR1 SGHTA and CDR2 FQGNSA. The ends lost 1 base at V and 7 bases at J; junction bases unmatched: 14. CDR3 sequence (DNA): TGTGCCAGCAGCTTAGTTGGGTTGGGCAGGGGGCAAGGTGAAGCTTTCTTT. Its protein product is CASSLVGLGRGQGEAFF.

The chain uses TRBV27 and TRBJ2-5, with D hard to call. V was cut by 3 bases and J by 0 bases, with 17 bases left in between. The CDR3 is made up of 17 amino acids. Germline V CDR1 and CDR2: MNHEY, SMNVEV (reference sequence). CDR3 DNA sequence: TGTGCCAGCAGTTTTAGGGCGCGCCGTATCGACCAAGAGACCCAGTACTTC. Its protein is CASSFRARRIDQETQYF.

The J gene is TRBJ2-3, the V gene TRBV7-9; 7 bases fit TRBD2. The CDR3 loop spans 17 amino acids. J lost 3 bases, V lost 0 bases, and 9 bases had no gene match. CDR1 and CDR2 from the germline V gene are SEHNR and FQNEAQ (reference sequence). The DNA for the CDR3 is TGTGCCAGCAGCTTAGCCGGCGGGAGTGTGACAACAGATACGCAGTATTTT. Amino acid sequence: CASSLAGGSVTTDTQYF. Full variable domain (outside the CDR3, taken from reference TRBV7-9 and TRBJ2-3): DTGVSQNPRHKITKRGQNVTFRCDPISEHNRLYWYRQTLGQGPEFLTYFQNEAQLEKSRLLSDRFSAERPKGSFSTLEIQRTEQGDSAMYLCASSLAGGSVTTDTQYFGPGTRLTVL.

This chain uses TRBV6-1 with TRBJ2-7; D gene uncertain. Germline loops: CDR1 MNHNS, CDR2 SASEGT. V was cut by 8 bases and J by 0 bases, with 11 bases left in between. CDR3 length: 13 residues. CDR3 region: CASGRQSSYEQYF. CDR3 bases: TGTGCCAGCGGAAGGCAGAGCTCCTACGAGCAGTACTTC.

Note on this clone: The identical CDR3 is also encoded by other nucleotide sequences in the sample. CDR3 sequence (DNA): TGTGCCAGCAGCTTAACCGGGGCTCCCGGGGAGCTGTTTTTT. This sequence encodes CASSLTGAPGELFF. This sequence joins TRBV7-3 and TRBJ2-2; D possibly matches TRBD1 or TRBD2 (5 bases each). CDR3 size: 14 residues. The V and J ends lost 0 bases and 6 bases respectively, with 8 bases between them. Per the germline V gene, CDR1 is SGHTA and CDR2 is FQGTGA.

V is TRBV9 and J is TRBJ1-5; the D gene is possibly TRBD1 (5 bases). The V end was cut by 7 bases, the J end by 4 bases, with 18 bases between. Looked up from germline, CDR1 is SGDLS and CDR2 is YYNGEE. This CDR3 region has 15 residues. CDR3 loop: CASGSGGVENQPQHF. CDR3 bases: TGTGCCAGCGGATCAGGAGGGGTCGAAAATCAGCCCCAGCATTTT. Complete variable domain (other parts from reference TRBV9 and TRBJ1-5): DSGVTQTPKHLITATGQRVTLRCSPRSGDLSVYWYQQSLDQGLQFLIQYYNGEERAKGNILERFSAQQFPDLHSELNLSSLELGDSALYFCASGSGGVENQPQHFGDGTRLSIL.